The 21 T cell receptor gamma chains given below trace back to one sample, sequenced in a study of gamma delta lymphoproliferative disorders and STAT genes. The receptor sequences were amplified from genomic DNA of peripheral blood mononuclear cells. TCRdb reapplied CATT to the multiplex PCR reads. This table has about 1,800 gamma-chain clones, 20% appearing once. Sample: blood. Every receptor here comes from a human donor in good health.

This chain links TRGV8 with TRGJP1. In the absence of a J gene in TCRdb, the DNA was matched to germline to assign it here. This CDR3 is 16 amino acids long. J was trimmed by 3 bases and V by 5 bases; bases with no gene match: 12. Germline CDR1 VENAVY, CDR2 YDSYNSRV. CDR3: CATWAKGGATGWFKIF. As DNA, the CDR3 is TGTGCCACCTGGGCCAAGGGGGGGGCCACTGGTTGGTTCAAGATATTT.

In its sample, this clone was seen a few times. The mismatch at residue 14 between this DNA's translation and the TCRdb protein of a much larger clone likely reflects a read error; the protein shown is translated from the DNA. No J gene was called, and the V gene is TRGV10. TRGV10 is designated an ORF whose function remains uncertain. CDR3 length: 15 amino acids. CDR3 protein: CAAWDRRCTGWFKLF. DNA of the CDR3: TGTGCTGCGTGGGATCGGCGATGCACTGGTTGGTTCAAGTTATTT.

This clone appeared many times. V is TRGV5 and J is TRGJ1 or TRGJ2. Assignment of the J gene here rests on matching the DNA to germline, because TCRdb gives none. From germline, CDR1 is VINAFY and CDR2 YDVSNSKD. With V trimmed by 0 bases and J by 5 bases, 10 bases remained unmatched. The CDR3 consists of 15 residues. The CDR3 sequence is CATWDRPELNYKKLF. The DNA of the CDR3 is TGTGCCACCTGGGACAGGCCCGAACTTAATTATAAGAAACTCTTT.

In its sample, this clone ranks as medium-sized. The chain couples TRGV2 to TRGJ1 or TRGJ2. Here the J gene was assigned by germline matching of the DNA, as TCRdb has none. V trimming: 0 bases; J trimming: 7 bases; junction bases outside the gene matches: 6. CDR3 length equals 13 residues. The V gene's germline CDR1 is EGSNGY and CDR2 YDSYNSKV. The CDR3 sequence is CATWDGRDYKKLF. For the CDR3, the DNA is TGTGCCACCTGGGACGGGCGTGACTATAAGAAACTCTTT.

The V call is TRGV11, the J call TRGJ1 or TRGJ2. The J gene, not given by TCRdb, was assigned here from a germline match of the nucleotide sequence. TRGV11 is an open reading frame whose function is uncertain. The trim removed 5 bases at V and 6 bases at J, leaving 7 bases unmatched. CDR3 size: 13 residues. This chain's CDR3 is CACWIKRGYKKLF. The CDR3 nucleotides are TGTGCCTGCTGGATTAAGCGGGGTTATAAGAAACTCTTT.

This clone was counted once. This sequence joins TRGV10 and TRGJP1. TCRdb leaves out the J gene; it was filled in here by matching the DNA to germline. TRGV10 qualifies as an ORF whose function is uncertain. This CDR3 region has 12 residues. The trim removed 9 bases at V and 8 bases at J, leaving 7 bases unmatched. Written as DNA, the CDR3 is TGTGCTGCGTGCTGTGAAGGTTGGTTCAAGATATTT. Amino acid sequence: CAACCEGWFKIF.

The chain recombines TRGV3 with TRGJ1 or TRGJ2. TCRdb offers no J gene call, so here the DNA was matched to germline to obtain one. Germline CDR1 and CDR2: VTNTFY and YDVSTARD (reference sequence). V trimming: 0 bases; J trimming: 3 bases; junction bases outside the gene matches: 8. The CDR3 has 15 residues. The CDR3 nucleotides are TGTGCCACCTGGGACAGGCCGGACTTTTATTATAAGAAACTCTTT. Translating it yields CATWDRPDFYYKKLF.

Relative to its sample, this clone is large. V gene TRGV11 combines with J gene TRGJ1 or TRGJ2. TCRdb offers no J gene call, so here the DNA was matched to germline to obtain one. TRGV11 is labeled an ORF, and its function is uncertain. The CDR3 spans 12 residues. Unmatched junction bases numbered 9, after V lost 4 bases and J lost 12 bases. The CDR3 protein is CACWISRFGKLF. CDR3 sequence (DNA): TGTGCCTGCTGGATTAGTAGGTTTGGGAAACTCTTT.

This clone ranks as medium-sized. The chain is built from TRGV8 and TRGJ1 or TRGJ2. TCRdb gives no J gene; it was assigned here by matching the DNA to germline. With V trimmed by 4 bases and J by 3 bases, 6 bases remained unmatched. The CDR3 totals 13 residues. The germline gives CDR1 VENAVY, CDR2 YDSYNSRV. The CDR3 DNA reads TGTGCCACCTGGGACGACGTTTATTATAAGAAACTCTTT. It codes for CATWDDVYYKKLF.

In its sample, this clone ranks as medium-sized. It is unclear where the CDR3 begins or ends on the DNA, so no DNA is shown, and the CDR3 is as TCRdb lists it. This CDR3 is CATWDGLLHFDNYYKKLFRRVKLF. The V gene is TRGV2; the J gene was not called. The CDR3 is 24 residues long, counting both termini. The germline gives CDR1 EGSNGY, CDR2 YDSYNSKV.

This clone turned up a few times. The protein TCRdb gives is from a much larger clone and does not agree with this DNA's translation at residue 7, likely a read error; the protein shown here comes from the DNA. Here the CDR3 DNA reads TGTGCCACCTGGGAAAACCGGATCAAGACGTTT. This encodes CATWENRIKTF. The chain carries TRGV8 and TRGJP2. No J gene is reported in TCRdb; it was inferred here by comparing the DNA with germline. The J segment lost 12 bases and the V segment lost 4 bases, leaving 5 bases of the junction unmatched. The CDR3 runs 11 residues. CDR1 and CDR2 (germline): VENAVY, YDSYNSRV.

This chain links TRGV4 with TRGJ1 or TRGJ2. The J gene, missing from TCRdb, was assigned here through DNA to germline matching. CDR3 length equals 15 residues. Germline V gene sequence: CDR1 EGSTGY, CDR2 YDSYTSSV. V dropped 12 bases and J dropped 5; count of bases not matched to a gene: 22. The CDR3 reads CALGWQAPFDYKKLF. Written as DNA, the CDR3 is TGTGCCCTGGGATGGCAAGCCCCCTTCGATTATAAGAAACTCTTT.

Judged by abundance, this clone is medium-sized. The CDR3 bases are TGTGCCACCTGGGACACTCTATCGAATTATTATAAGAAACTCTTT. This sequence encodes CATWDTLSNYYKKLF. This chain connects TRGV5 to TRGJ1 or TRGJ2. The J gene was missing in TCRdb and was found by matching the end of the DNA to germline. Unmatched junction bases numbered 7, after V lost 2 bases and J lost 0 bases. Germline V gene data show CDR1 as VINAFY and CDR2 as YDVSNSKD. The CDR3 contains 15 residues.

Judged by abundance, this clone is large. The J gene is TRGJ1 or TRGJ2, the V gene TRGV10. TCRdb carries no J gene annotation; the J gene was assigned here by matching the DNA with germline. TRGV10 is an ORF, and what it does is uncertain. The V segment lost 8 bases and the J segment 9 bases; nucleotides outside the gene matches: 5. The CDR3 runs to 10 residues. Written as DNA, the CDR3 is TGTGCTGCGTGGGATTCTAAGAAACTCTTT. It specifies CAAWDSKKLF.

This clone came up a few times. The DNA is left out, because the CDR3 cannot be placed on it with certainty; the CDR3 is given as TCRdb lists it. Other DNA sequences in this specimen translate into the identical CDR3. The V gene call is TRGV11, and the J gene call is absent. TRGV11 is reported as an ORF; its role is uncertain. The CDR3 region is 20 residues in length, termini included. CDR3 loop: CACWIGKLIIRNSLAVEQHF.

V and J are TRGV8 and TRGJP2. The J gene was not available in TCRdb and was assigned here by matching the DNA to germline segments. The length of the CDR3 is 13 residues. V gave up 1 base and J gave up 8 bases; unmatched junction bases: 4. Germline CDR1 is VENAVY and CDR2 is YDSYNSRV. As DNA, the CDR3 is TGTGCCACCTGGGATAGCTCAGATTGGATCAAGACGTTT. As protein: CATWDSSDWIKTF.

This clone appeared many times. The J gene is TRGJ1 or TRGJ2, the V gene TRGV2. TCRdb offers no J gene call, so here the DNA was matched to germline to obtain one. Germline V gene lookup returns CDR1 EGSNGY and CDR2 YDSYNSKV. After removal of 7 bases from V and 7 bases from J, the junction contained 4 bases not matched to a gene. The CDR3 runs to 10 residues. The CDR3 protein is CATCAYKKLF. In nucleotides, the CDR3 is TGTGCCACCTGCGCCTATAAGAAACTCTTT.

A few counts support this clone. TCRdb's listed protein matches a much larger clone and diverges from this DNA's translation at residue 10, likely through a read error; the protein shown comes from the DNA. As DNA, the CDR3 is TGTGCTGCGTGGGAGTACACTGGTTGGCTCAAGATATTT. It encodes CAAWEYTGWLKIF. This sequence joins TRGV10 and TRGJP1. The J gene is absent in TCRdb and was assigned here via DNA matching to germline. TRGV10 is noted as an ORF with a role that remains uncertain. The CDR3 spans 13 residues.

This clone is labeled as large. CDR3 sequence (DNA): TGTGCCACCTGGGACGCTACTTATAAGAAACTCTTT. This sequence encodes CATWDATYKKLF. This rearrangement joins TRGV2 to TRGJ1 or TRGJ2. No J gene was available from TCRdb, and it was assigned here by a germline match of the DNA. Germline V gives CDR1 EGSNGY, CDR2 YDSYNSKV. V trimming: 2 bases; J trimming: 6 bases; junction bases outside the gene matches: 4. The CDR3 has 12 amino acids.

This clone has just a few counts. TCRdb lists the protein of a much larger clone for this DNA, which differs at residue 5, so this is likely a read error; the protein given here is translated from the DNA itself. The CDR3 is CATWGRPDYKKLF. CDR3 DNA: TGTGCCACCTGGGGCAGGCCGGATTATAAGAAACTCTTT. The chain uses TRGV3 and TRGJ1 or TRGJ2. In the absence of a J gene in TCRdb, the DNA was matched to germline to assign it here. The germline V gene encodes CDR1 VTNTFY and CDR2 YDVSTARD (reference sequence). The CDR3 extends over 13 amino acids.

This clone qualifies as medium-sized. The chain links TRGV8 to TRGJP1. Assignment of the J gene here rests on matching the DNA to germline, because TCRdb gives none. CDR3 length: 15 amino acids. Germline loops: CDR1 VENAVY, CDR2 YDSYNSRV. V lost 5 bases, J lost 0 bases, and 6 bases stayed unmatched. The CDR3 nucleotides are TGTGCCACCTGGGGAGGGGATACCACTGGTTGGTTCAAGATATTT. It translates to CATWGGDTTGWFKIF.